The T cell receptor beta chain described here comes from a study of T cell responses to AZD1222 COVID-19 vaccine. Study-level background: Researchers grouped second doses given at about 4 or about 12 weeks into one pool.

Study-level points and caveats: Researchers report vaccine-associated CD4 TCRs spanning spike, with dominance at 160-218 and 743-854.

Profiling relied on immunoSEQ multiplex PCR, and the TCRdb table lists in-frame clones only, not all of them. This table holds some 96,000 clones, approximately 87% found once. Comments on this clone: Its antigen remains unidentified.

This CDR3 comprises 16 residues. The V gene's germline CDR1 is LNHDA and CDR2 SQIVND (reference sequence). The V and J ends lost 5 bases and 0 bases, in that order; junction bases with no gene match: 5. This material consisted of peripheral blood, taken on day 0 of AZD1222 vaccination. The sequence was collected from an adult in good health. This chain uses TRBV19 with TRBJ2-2, with 8 positions matching TRBD2. The CDR3: CASSLYGGANTGELFF. CDR3 sequence (DNA): TGTGCCAGTAGTCTTTACGGGGGGGCGAACACCGGGGAGCTGTTTTTT.